These T cell receptor beta chains were read from a single sample in a study of blood T cell repertoires in COVID-19. Libraries were prepared by immunoSEQ multiplex PCR; TCRdb keeps only in-frame clonotypes and omits some of them. The sample holds around 200,000 clones; around 87% are singletons and the top ten take around 3.5%. Material for sequencing was peripheral blood. The receptor source for this set is a man aged 18 to 29 with active or convalescent COVID-19. CDR3s leave out the opening cysteine and the closing phenylalanine or tryptophan.

V gene: TRBV19; J gene: TRBJ1-6; CDR3 protein: ASSESRTMISSYNSPLH
V gene: TRBV5-4; J gene: TRBJ2-1; CDR3 protein: ASSLGVTRLAGVEQF
V gene: TRBV19; J gene: TRBJ1-1; CDR3 protein: ASSSWTGPTEAF
V gene: TRBV30; J gene: TRBJ1-1; CDR3 protein: AWDWTGMNTEAF
V gene: TRBV2; J gene: TRBJ2-3; CDR3 protein: AGSSGTMGTDTQY
V gene: TRBV2; J gene: TRBJ1-1; CDR3 protein: ATADSSYTEAF
V gene: TRBV15; J gene: TRBJ1-2; CDR3 protein: ATSGRLSYGYT
V gene: TRBV6-2/TRBV6-3; J gene: TRBJ1-2; CDR3 protein: ASSYPRDRGQPLDYGYT
V gene: TRBV6-6; J gene: TRBJ1-2; CDR3 protein: ASSHLGGSNYGYT
V gene: TRBV3-1/TRBV3-2; J gene: TRBJ2-2; CDR3 protein: ASSQRTSGSLGELF
V gene: TRBV20-1; J gene: TRBJ2-5; CDR3 protein: SASPTPKRSLGGVRETQY